This is a list of T cell receptor beta chains from one sample in a study of human T cells and chemical hapten exposure. One entry per CDR3 protein results from TCRdb running MiXCR on the RACE reads. The data hold over 55,000 distinct CDR3 sequences, with around 10% observed a single time. The sample in question was whole blood, obtained in connection with sensitization to the hapten diphenylcyclopropenone (DPC). These receptors all come from a woman in her forties or fifties with alopecia areata. Some clones in this sample may be carry-over from other donors' samples. CDR3s include the opening cysteine and the closing phenylalanine or tryptophan. A D gene is named only where the DNA matches it firmly. Some rows have no size entry. The others give once, few or many, or a class for an expanded clone.

v_call	j_call	clone_size	d_call	cdr3_aa	cdr3_nt
TRBV16	TRBJ1-4	many	-	CASSRPGGGYEKLFF	TGTGCCAGCAGCCGCCCGGGAGGAGGCTATGAAAAACTGTTTTTT
TRBV5-1	TRBJ1-1	-	TRBD1	CASSSSTGQGSEAFF	TGCGCCAGCAGCTCTTCGACAGGGCAAGGGTCAGAAGCTTTCTTT
TRBV7-6	TRBJ1-1	many	TRBD1	CASSHLRDSLEDTEAFF	TGTGCCAGCAGCCATCTAAGGGACAGCCTTGAGGACACTGAAGCTTTCTTT
TRBV6-2/TRBV6-3	TRBJ1-1	-	-	CASRQGGLAAFF	TGTGCCAGCAGACAGGGAGGGCTTGCAGCTTTCTTT
TRBV18	TRBJ1-5	-	-	CASSLVGDDQPQHF	TGTGCCAGCTCGCTAGTGGGGGACGATCAGCCCCAGCATTTT
TRBV14	TRBJ1-2	many	TRBD1	CASSRDRGGYGYTF	TGTGCCAGCAGCCGGGACAGGGGTGGCTATGGCTACACCTTC
TRBV7-6	TRBJ1-4	many	TRBD1	CASSLFSGTGALNEKLFF	TGTGCCAGCAGCTTATTTTCTGGGACAGGCGCCCTTAATGAAAAACTGTTTTTT
TRBV11-2	TRBJ1-2	many	TRBD1	CASSPGQGAGYGYTF	TGTGCCAGCAGCCCTGGACAGGGGGCTGGCTATGGCTACACCTTC
TRBV20-1	TRBJ2-5	many	-	CSAPNHQETQYF	TGCAGTGCCCCTAACCACCAAGAGACCCAGTACTTC
TRBV28	TRBJ1-1	-	-	CASTPAARFEAFF	TGTGCCAGCACGCCGGCTGCCAGGTTCGAAGCTTTCTTT
TRBV28	TRBJ2-7	-	TRBD1	CASSRTGEADEQYF	TGTGCCAGCAGTAGGACAGGGGAGGCGGACGAGCAGTACTTC
TRBV5-1	TRBJ2-3	few	-	CASSFQGDRADTQYF	TGCGCCAGCAGCTTCCAGGGTGACAGAGCAGATACGCAGTATTTT
TRBV25-1	TRBJ1-6	-	-	CASSESQADSPLHF	TGTGCCAGCAGTGAAAGTCAGGCCGATTCACCCCTCCACTTT
TRBV7-2	TRBJ2-1	-	-	CASSLDGGTGNEQFF	TGTGCCAGCAGCTTAGACGGGGGTACGGGCAATGAGCAGTTCTTC
TRBV29-1	TRBJ2-7	-	-	CSVGHGGDEQYF	TGCAGCGTTGGTCACGGTGGGGACGAGCAGTACTTC
TRBV20-1	TRBJ2-5	few	TRBD1	CSALGQQETQYF	TGCAGTGCCTTGGGACAGCAAGAGACCCAGTACTTC
TRBV28	TRBJ2-7	few	-	CASSFQGGSYEQYF	TGTGCCAGCAGCTTTCAGGGCGGGTCCTACGAGCAGTACTTC
TRBV5-6	TRBJ1-6	few	-	CASSNRVQSSYNSPLHF	TGTGCCAGCAGCAACCGAGTACAGAGCTCCTATAATTCACCCCTCCACTTT
TRBV11-2	TRBJ1-2	many	-	CASSWSTGYTF	TGTGCCAGCAGCTGGTCAACGGGCTACACCTTC
TRBV5-5	TRBJ1-2	-	-	CASGDPLGSYGYTF	TGTGCCAGCGGTGATCCTTTGGGGTCCTATGGCTACACCTTC
TRBV6-2/TRBV6-3	TRBJ2-3	many	TRBD2	CASSYLLAGAQYF	TGTGCCAGCAGTTACCTCCTAGCGGGGGCGCAGTATTTT
TRBV20-1	TRBJ2-7	few	TRBD1	CSARVPQGATYEQYF	TGCAGTGCTAGAGTACCCCAGGGGGCAACGTACGAGCAGTACTTC
TRBV7-2	TRBJ1-6	-	-	CASSYQTRNSPLHF	TGTGCCAGCAGCTACCAGACACGTAATTCACCCCTCCACTTT
TRBV29-1	TRBJ2-3	-	-	CSVKTGPGDTQYF	TGCAGCGTGAAGACAGGCCCCGGGGATACGCAGTATTTT
TRBV12-3/TRBV12-4	TRBJ1-5	-	-	CASRGQRNQPQHF	TGTGCCAGCAGAGGACAGCGAAATCAGCCCCAGCATTTT
TRBV20-1	TRBJ2-7	-	-	CSAPTVNSYEQYF	TGCAGTGCTCCCACCGTTAACTCCTACGAGCAGTACTTC
TRBV7-2	TRBJ2-3	many	TRBD2	CASSSQQSGGPLLDTQYF	TGTGCCAGCAGCTCCCAACAGTCGGGAGGGCCGCTGTTGGATACGCAGTATTTT
TRBV5-1	TRBJ1-2	many	-	CASSPEGDGYTF	TGCGCCAGCAGCCCGGAGGGGGATGGCTACACCTTC
TRBV2	TRBJ2-5	many	-	CASSDSQGQETQYF	TGTGCCAGCAGTGATTCGCAGGGGCAAGAGACCCAGTACTTC
TRBV12-3/TRBV12-4	TRBJ1-2	-	-	CASSSGTYPNGYTF	TGTGCCAGCAGCAGCGGGACCTACCCAAATGGCTACACCTTC
TRBV18	TRBJ1-1	-	-	CASSPRPGELNTEAFF	TGTGCCAGCTCACCAAGACCGGGGGAACTGAACACTGAAGCTTTCTTT
TRBV28	TRBJ2-7	few	TRBD1	CASNRQGTSYEQYF	TGTGCCAGCAACAGACAGGGTACGTCCTACGAGCAGTACTTC
TRBV6-5	TRBJ2-5	-	TRBD1	CASSRDRVAQYF	TGTGCCAGCAGCCGGGACAGGGTGGCCCAGTACTTC
TRBV3-1	TRBJ1-5	-	TRBD1	CASSPHKPGQGPNQPQHF	TGTGCCAGCAGCCCGCATAAACCCGGACAGGGGCCAAATCAGCCCCAGCATTTT
TRBV5-1	TRBJ1-2	many	-	CASSLSLVAQGSGYTF	TGCGCCAGCAGCTTGAGTCTAGTAGCCCAGGGTTCTGGCTACACCTTC
TRBV7-2	TRBJ1-5	-	-	CASSLAMLGVAQPQHF	TGTGCCAGCAGCTTAGCGATGTTGGGGGTCGCTCAGCCCCAGCATTTT
TRBV28	TRBJ1-2	-	-	CASSSGSGYTF	TGTGCCAGCAGCTCAGGTAGTGGCTACACCTTC
TRBV14	TRBJ2-3	few	-	CASSQVGATDTQYF	TGTGCCAGCAGCCAAGTGGGAGCGACAGATACGCAGTATTTT